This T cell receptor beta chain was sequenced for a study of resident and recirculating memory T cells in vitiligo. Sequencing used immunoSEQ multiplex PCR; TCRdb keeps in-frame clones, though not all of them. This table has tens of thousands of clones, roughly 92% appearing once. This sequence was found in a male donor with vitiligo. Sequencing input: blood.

The CDR3 protein is CSVRQGGTEAFF. The CDR3 nucleotides read TGCAGCGTTAGACAGGGGGGCACTGAAGCTTTCTTT. This sequence joins TRBV29-1 and TRBJ1-1; 9 bases line up with TRBD1. Germline CDR1 SQVTM, CDR2 ANQGSEA. J was trimmed by 4 bases and V by 5 bases; bases with no gene match: 2. CDR3 length equals 12 residues.